This entry lists 20 T cell receptor beta chains sequenced from one sample in a study of blood T cell repertoires in COVID-19. The assay was immunoSEQ multiplex PCR, and TCRdb's table has in-frame clones only and misses some. In the table there are about 150,000 clones, around 83% of which are singletons. Sample: peripheral blood. The receptors here all came from a woman in her sixties with COVID-19, enrolled during active disease.

The V call is TRBV5-4, the J call TRBJ1-3; 8 bases are a match to TRBD1. The V gene end was trimmed by 4 bases and the J gene end by 5 bases; junction bases not matched to a gene: 5. The CDR3 is made up of 14 amino acids. Germline values: CDR1 SGHNT, CDR2 YYREEE (reference sequence). DNA of the CDR3: TGTGCCAGCAGCGCCAGGGGGCCTAGAAACACCATATATTTT. It yields the protein CASSARGPRNTIYF. The whole variable domain, filled in from reference TRBV5-4 and TRBJ1-3, reads ETGVTQSPTHLIKTRGQQVTLRCSSQSGHNTVSWYQQALGQGPQFIFQYYREEENGRGNFPPRFSGLQFPNYSSELNVNALELDDSALYLCASSARGPRNTIYFGEGSWLTVV.

This rearrangement joins TRBV9 to TRBJ1-3, with D possibly being TRBD1 (6 bases). This CDR3 region has 17 residues. Germline-derived CDR1 and CDR2 are SGDLS and YYNGEE. V lost 4 bases and J 4 bases, leaving 21 bases between the germline ends. CDR3 nucleotides: TGTGCCAGCAGCCCAGCCCGGGGGGGGCTGGGAGGAAACACCATATATTTT. It translates to CASSPARGGLGGNTIYF.

The chain has TRBV27 and TRBJ1-2, with TRBD1 matching over 7 bases. Looked up from germline, CDR1 is MNHEY and CDR2 is SMNVEV (reference sequence). This CDR3 has 13 amino acids. Trimming took 4 bases from V and 8 from J; bases not matched to a gene: 7. CDR3 amino acids: CASSSGQREGYTF. In DNA, the CDR3 is TGTGCCAGCAGTTCGGGACAGAGGGAAGGCTACACCTTC.

The V gene is TRBV27, the J gene TRBJ1-1; TRBD1 might be the D (5 bases). The CDR3 runs to 11 residues. Per germline, CDR1 MNHEY and CDR2 SMNVEV (reference sequence). Trimming cost V 6 bases and J 6 bases, with 8 bases left between them. The CDR3 DNA reads TGTGCCAGCAGGTGGGGGGCTGAAGCTTTCTTT. Amino acids: CASRWGAEAFF.

The J gene is TRBJ2-7, the V gene TRBV15; the D gene is possibly TRBD1 (5 bases). Germline values: CDR1 LNHNV, CDR2 YYDKDF (reference sequence). Trimming removed 3 bases at V and 3 bases at J, with 9 bases between. This CDR3 comprises 13 residues. CDR3 coding DNA: TGTGCCACCAGCAGCCGCAGGGTCTACGAGCAGTACTTC. Amino acid sequence: CATSSRRVYEQYF.

V gene TRBV27 combines with J gene TRBJ2-1; 12 nucleotides align to TRBD1. V dropped 6 bases and J dropped 7; count of bases not matched to a gene: 10. CDR3 length: 16 residues. The germline V gene encodes CDR1 MNHEY and CDR2 SMNVEV (reference sequence). DNA for the CDR3: TGTGCCAGCAGGGCCCTGGGACAGGGGGCAGGGAATGAGCAGTTCTTC. Translation: CASRALGQGAGNEQFF.

The gene calls are TRBV7-9 and TRBJ2-5; D is unclear. In germline, CDR1 is SEHNR, CDR2 FQNEAQ (reference sequence). This CDR3 contains 13 residues. V lost 1 base and J 4 bases, leaving 7 bases between the germline ends. The CDR3 loop is CASSLGQLETQYF. The CDR3, as DNA: TGTGCCAGCAGCTTAGGGCAGTTAGAGACCCAGTACTTC.

On this clone itself: The sample carries other DNA sequences with the same CDR3. This chain links TRBV18 with TRBJ1-1; 8 bases fit TRBD1. V trimming: 6 bases; J trimming: 2 bases; junction bases outside the gene matches: 5. The V gene's germline CDR1 is KGHSH and CDR2 LQKENI. The CDR3 runs to 14 residues. The CDR3 coding sequence is TGTGCCAGCTCCCCTACAGGGGGAAACACTGAAGCTTTCTTT. Translating gives CASSPTGGNTEAFF. Full variable domain (remainder filled in from reference TRBV18 and TRBJ1-1): NAGVMQNPRHLVRRRGQEARLRCSPMKGHSHVYWYRQLPEEGLKFMVYLQKENIIDESGMPKERFSAEFPKEGPSILRIQQVVRGDSAAYFCASSPTGGNTEAFFGQGTRLTVV.

CDR3 amino acids: CASSVAIGQSYGYTF. The CDR3, as DNA: TGTGCCAGCAGCGTAGCTATTGGACAGAGCTATGGCTACACCTTC. The rearrangement uses TRBV9 and TRBJ1-2, with D perhaps TRBD1 (6 bases). CDR3 length equals 15 residues. V was clipped by 0 bases and J by 4 bases, with 13 bases between them. The V gene's germline CDR1 is SGDLS and CDR2 YYNGEE.

The chain is built from TRBV6-6 and TRBJ1-3, with D hard to call. V lost 2 bases and J lost 2, with 10 bases in between. From germline, CDR1 is MNHNY and CDR2 SVGAGI (reference sequence). CDR3 length: 15 residues. The CDR3 region is CASSYQLETGNTIYF. In nucleotides, the CDR3 is TGTGCCAGCAGTTACCAATTAGAAACTGGAAACACCATATATTTT.

This chain links TRBV6-5 with TRBJ2-1; TRBD2 agrees at 14 bases. Germline V lookup: CDR1 MNHEY, CDR2 SVGAGI. This CDR3 spans 16 amino acids. The trim removed 1 base at V and 7 bases at J, leaving 3 bases unmatched. CDR3 residues: CASSYWGLAGENEQFF. DNA of the CDR3: TGTGCCAGCAGTTACTGGGGACTAGCGGGAGAAAATGAGCAGTTCTTC.

The V gene is TRBV18, the J gene TRBJ2-7, with 7 bases that match TRBD1. The CDR3 is 16 residues long. V shed 3 bases, J shed 3 bases, and the junction held 11 bases outside the gene matches. Germline V gene lookup returns CDR1 KGHSH and CDR2 LQKENI. The CDR3 sequence: CASSPLVTGPLYEQYF. In nucleotides, the CDR3 is TGTGCCAGCTCACCTTTAGTGACAGGGCCCCTCTACGAGCAGTACTTC.

This rearrangement joins TRBV24-1 to TRBJ2-3; 9 bases match TRBD1. V lost 3 bases to trimming and J lost 1 base; unmatched junction nucleotides: 1. The germline gives CDR1 KGHDR, CDR2 SFDVKD. The CDR3 sequence is 15 residues long. The chain's CDR3 is CATSDRDRGTDTQYF. The CDR3, as DNA: TGTGCCACCAGTGATAGGGACAGGGGCACAGATACGCAGTATTTT.

This clone has a single count. The chain is built from TRBV7-3 and TRBJ1-6, with D maybe TRBD1 (5 bases). Trimming cost V 2 bases and J 9 bases, with 11 bases left between them. CDR1 is SGHTA, CDR2 FQGTGA, per germline. The CDR3 spans 14 residues. Written as DNA, the CDR3 is TGTGCCAGCAGCTTAGAAGGGGTCGGTTCACCCCTCCACTTT. The encoded protein is CASSLEGVGSPLHF.

V usage is TRBV25-1 and J usage is TRBJ1-1, with D possibly TRBD1 on 6 matching bases. Germline V gives CDR1 MGHDK, CDR2 SYGVNS. The CDR3 length is 13 residues. V shed 4 bases and J shed 6 bases, with 12 bases lying between them. CDR3 amino acids: CASSGGGRAEAFF. The CDR3 nucleotides read TGTGCCAGCAGTGGGGGGGGCAGGGCTGAAGCTTTCTTT.

The V gene is TRBV6-5, the J gene TRBJ2-7; D unclear. This CDR3 is 14 amino acids long. CDR1 and CDR2 (germline): MNHEY, SVGAGI. Trimming took off 5 bases at V and 2 bases at J, with 13 bases between the two ends. CDR3 DNA: TGTGCCAGCAGTCTCTCTGGCGACACCTACGAGCAGTACTTC. Amino acids: CASSLSGDTYEQYF.

The chain is built from TRBV4-1 and TRBJ2-5; 8 nucleotides line up with TRBD1. V was pared by 1 base and J by 5 bases, with 3 bases of the junction left unmatched. CDR1 MGHRA and CDR2 YSYEKL come from the germline V gene. The CDR3 length is 14 residues. CDR3: CASSQGQGRETQYF. CDR3 coding DNA: TGCGCCAGCAGCCAAGGACAGGGGAGGGAGACCCAGTACTTC.

The chain carries TRBV7-3 and TRBJ2-1; 7 bases line up with TRBD1. V was clipped by 3 bases and J by 10 bases; unmatched bases: 6. Germline-derived CDR1 and CDR2 are SGHTA and FQGTGA. CDR3 length: 13 amino acids. This chain's CDR3 is CASSLRGPSEQFF. Here the CDR3 DNA reads TGTGCCAGCAGCTTGAGGGGGCCAAGCGAGCAGTTCTTC.

Only one count was recorded for this clone. The chain couples TRBV28 to TRBJ2-7; 12 positions match TRBD2. The CDR3 consists of 19 residues. The V and J ends lost 8 bases and 6 bases, in that order; junction bases with no gene match: 23. The germline V gene encodes CDR1 MDHEN and CDR2 SYDVKM. In DNA, the CDR3 is TGTGCCAGCTCCTCACAGAGGAACCCGACTAGCGGGAGACCGGGCGAGCAGTACTTC. Amino acid sequence: CASSSQRNPTSGRPGEQYF.

The chain couples TRBV11-3 to TRBJ2-5; possibly TRBD2 for D (6 bases). The CDR3 loop spans 13 amino acids. Germline assignment: CDR1 SGHNT and CDR2 YENEEA. The ends were cut back, 3 bases at V and 5 bases at J, with 10 bases in the middle. The CDR3 loop reads CASSLGGKETQYF. The CDR3 region has the DNA TGTGCCAGCAGCTTGGGAGGAAAGGAGACCCAGTACTTC.